This T cell receptor beta chain was retrieved from a study of OX40 agonist ivuxolimab in advanced cancers. The overall study: Earlier anti-PD-1, anti-PD-L1 or anti-CTLA-4 therapy was permitted; around 40% had received some. General study points: CD4+ and CD8+ T cells in blood underwent clonal expansion by week 6 at 0.1 to 3.0 mg/kg.

TCRdb's table, derived via immunoSEQ multiplex PCR, lists solely in-frame clones and lacks some. The table includes some 65,000 clones, around 87% detected once. About this clone: Antigen unknown.

The CDR3 is made up of 15 amino acids. V gave up 1 base and J gave up 1 base, with 11 bases separating them. Per the germline V gene, CDR1 is LNHDA and CDR2 is SQIVND (reference sequence). The rearrangement uses TRBV19 and TRBJ2-7, with a possible D match to TRBD1 (6 bases). The clonotype originates from an adult with an advanced solid tumor such as melanoma, head and neck, liver or kidney cancer. Source: CD4+ or CD8+ T cells sorted from blood, taken in a trial of the OX40 agonist ivuxolimab. The CDR3 sequence is CASSIGLQGSYEQYF. The CDR3 region has the DNA TGTGCCAGTAGTATAGGGTTGCAGGGGTCCTACGAGCAGTACTTC.